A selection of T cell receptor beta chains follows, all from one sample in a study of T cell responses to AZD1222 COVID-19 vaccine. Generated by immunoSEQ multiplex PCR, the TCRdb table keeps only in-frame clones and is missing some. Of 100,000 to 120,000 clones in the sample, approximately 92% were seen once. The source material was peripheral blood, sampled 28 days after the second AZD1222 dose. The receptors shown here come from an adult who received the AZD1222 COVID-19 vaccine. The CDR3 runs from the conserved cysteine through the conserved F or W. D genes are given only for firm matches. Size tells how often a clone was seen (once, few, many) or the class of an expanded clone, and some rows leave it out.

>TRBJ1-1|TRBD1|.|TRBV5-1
CASSLVRTGLNTEAFF
TGCGCCAGCAGCTTGGTGAGGACAGGCTTGAACACTGAAGCTTTCTTT
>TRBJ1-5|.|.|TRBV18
CASSPFSGVGQPQHF
TGTGCCAGCTCACCTTTCTCCGGGGTGGGTCAGCCCCAGCATTTT
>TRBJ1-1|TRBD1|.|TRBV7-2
CASSWQGAATEAFF
TGTGCCAGCAGCTGGCAGGGGGCTGCCACTGAAGCTTTCTTT
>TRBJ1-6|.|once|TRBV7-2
CASSFIDNSPLHF
TGTGCCAGCAGCTTTATAGATAATTCACCCCTCCACTTT
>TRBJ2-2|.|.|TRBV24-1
CATSALDSNTGELFF
TGTGCCACCAGTGCACTCGACTCGAACACCGGGGAGCTGTTTTTT
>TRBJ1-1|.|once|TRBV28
CASSLHRGTEAFF
TGTGCCAGCAGTCTACACCGAGGGACTGAAGCTTTCTTT
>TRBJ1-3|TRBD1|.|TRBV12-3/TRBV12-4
CASTGGSGNTIYF
TGTGCCAGCACAGGGGGCTCTGGAAACACCATATATTTT
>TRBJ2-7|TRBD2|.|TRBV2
CASLRGLAGVGQYF
TGTGCCAGTCTTAGGGGACTAGCGGGGGTCGGGCAGTACTTC
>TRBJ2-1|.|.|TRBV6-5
CASRGPNSLGLF
TGTGCCAGTAGGGGACCTAACTCTCTTGGGCTCTTC
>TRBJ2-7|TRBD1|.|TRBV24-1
CATSDPGTGAYEQYF
TGTGCCACCAGTGACCCCGGTACAGGGGCCTACGAGCAGTACTTC
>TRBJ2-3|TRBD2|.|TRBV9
CASSQASGGSDTQYF
TGTGCCAGCAGCCAGGCTAGCGGGGGGTCAGATACGCAGTATTTT
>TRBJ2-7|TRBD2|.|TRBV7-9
CASSPGTSGKHPSYEQYF
TGTGCCAGCAGCCCCGGGACTAGCGGGAAACACCCCTCCTACGAGCAGTACTTC
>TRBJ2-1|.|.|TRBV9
CASSDAYNEQFF
TGTGCCAGCAGCGACGCCTACAATGAGCAGTTCTTC
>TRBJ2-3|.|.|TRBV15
CATSLYSGADTQYF
TGTGCCACCAGCCTATATTCGGGGGCAGATACGCAGTATTTT
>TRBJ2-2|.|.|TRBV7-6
CASSFGGSGTGELFF
TGTGCCAGCAGCTTCGGAGGGTCGGGCACCGGGGAGCTGTTTTTT
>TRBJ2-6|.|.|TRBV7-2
CASTQDPLTSYSGANVLTF
TGTGCCAGCACCCAAGACCCCCTGACATCATATTCTGGGGCCAACGTCCTGACTTTC
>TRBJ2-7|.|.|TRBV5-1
CASSFTSYEQYF
TGCGCCAGCAGCTTCACCTCCTACGAGCAGTACTTC
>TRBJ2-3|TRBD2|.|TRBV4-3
CASSQSAGGRTDTQYF
TGCGCCAGCAGCCAATCAGCGGGGGGGCGCACAGATACGCAGTATTTT
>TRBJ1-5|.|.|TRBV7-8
CASTHGGGNNQPQHF
TGTGCCAGCACCCACGGGGGTGGAAACAATCAGCCCCAGCATTTT
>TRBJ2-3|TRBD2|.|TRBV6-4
CASSDSLAGALTDTQYF
TGTGCCAGCAGTGACTCGCTAGCGGGGGCCCTCACAGATACGCAGTATTTT
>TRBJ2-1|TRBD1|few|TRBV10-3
CAISDDRGFDEQFF
TGTGCCATCAGTGACGACAGGGGATTCGATGAGCAGTTCTTC
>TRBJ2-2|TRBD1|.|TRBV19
CASSPGQGWTGELFF
TGTGCCAGTAGCCCCGGACAGGGGTGGACCGGGGAGCTGTTTTTT
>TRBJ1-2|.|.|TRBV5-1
CASSLEATGDGYTF
TGCGCCAGCAGCTTGGAGGCGACTGGGGATGGCTACACCTTC
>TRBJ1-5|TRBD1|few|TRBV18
CASSRDRGYQPQHF
TGTGCCAGCTCAAGGGACAGGGGGTATCAGCCCCAGCATTTT
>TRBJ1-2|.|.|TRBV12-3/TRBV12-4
CASSYRVGYTF
TGTGCCAGCAGCTACAGGGTTGGCTACACCTTC
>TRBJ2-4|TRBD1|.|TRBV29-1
CSGATGGNIQYF
TGCAGCGGGGCGACAGGGGGAAACATTCAGTACTTC
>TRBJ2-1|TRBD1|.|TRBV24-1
CATSQTTGYNEQFF
TGTGCCACCAGCCAAACGACAGGGTACAATGAGCAGTTCTTC
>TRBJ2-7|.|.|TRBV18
CASSPLGRDAYEQYF
TGTGCCAGCTCACCACTCGGTAGGGATGCCTACGAGCAGTACTTC
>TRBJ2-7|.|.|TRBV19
CASFLFWVATYEQYF
TGTGCCAGTTTCCTCTTTTGGGTGGCGACCTACGAGCAGTACTTC
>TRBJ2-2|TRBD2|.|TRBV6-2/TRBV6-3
CASSYPLAGGPGELFF
TGTGCCAGCAGTTACCCTCTAGCGGGGGGGCCCGGGGAGCTGTTTTTT
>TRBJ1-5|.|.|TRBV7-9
CASSPDNQPQHF
TGTGCCAGCAGCCCGGACAATCAGCCCCAGCATTTT
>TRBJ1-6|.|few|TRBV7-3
CASSNRNSPLHF
TGTGCCAGCAGTAACAGAAATTCACCCCTCCACTTT
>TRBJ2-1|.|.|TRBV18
CASSPTTGPYNEQFF
TGTGCCAGCTCACCGACGACAGGACCCTACAATGAGCAGTTCTTC
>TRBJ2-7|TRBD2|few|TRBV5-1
CASSLVPTSAQSSYEQYF
TGCGCCAGCAGCTTGGTCCCGACTAGCGCCCAGAGCTCCTACGAGCAGTACTTC
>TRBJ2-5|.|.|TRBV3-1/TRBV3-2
CASRLGQETQYF
TGTGCCAGCAGATTGGGACAAGAGACCCAGTACTTC
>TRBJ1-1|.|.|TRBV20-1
CSASSIGAFF
TGCAGTGCTAGTAGTATCGGAGCTTTCTTT
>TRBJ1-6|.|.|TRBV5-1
CASRSSSRNSPLHF
TGCGCCAGCAGGTCGAGTTCTAGGAATTCACCCCTCCACTTT
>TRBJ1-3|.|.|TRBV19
CASSPGGSSGNTIYF
TGTGCCAGTAGCCCCGGCGGTAGCTCTGGAAACACCATATATTTT
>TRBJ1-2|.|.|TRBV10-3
CAISEGLNYGYTF
TGTGCCATCAGTGAGGGGCTTAACTATGGCTACACCTTC
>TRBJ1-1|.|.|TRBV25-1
CASSGGGREAFF
TGTGCCAGCAGTGGGGGGGGCCGTGAAGCTTTCTTT
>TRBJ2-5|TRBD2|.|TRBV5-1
CASSLGGRETQYF
TGCGCCAGCAGCTTGGGCGGGAGGGAGACCCAGTACTTC
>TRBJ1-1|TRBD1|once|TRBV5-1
CASSHQGQGNTEAFF
TGCGCCAGCAGCCACCAGGGACAGGGGAACACTGAAGCTTTCTTT
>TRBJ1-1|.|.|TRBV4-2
CASSQDTGRAPRNTEAFF
TGTGCCAGCAGCCAAGATACCGGCAGGGCGCCCCGGAACACTGAAGCTTTCTTT